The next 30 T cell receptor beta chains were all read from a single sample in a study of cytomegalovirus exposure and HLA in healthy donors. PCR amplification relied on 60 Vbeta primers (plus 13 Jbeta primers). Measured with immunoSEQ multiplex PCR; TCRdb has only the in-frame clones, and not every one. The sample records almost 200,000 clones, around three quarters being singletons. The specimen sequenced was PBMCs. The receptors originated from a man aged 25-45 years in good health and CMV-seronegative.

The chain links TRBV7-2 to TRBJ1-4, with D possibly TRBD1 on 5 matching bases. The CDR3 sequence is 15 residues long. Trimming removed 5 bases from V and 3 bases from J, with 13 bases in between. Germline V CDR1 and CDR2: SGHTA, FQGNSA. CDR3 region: CASSLGWGANEKLFF. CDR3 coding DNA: TGTGCCAGCAGCCTGGGTTGGGGGGCTAATGAAAAACTGTTTTTT.

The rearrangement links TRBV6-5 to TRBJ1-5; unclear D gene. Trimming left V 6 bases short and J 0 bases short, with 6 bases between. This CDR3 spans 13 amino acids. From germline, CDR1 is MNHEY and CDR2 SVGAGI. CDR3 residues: CASSLFSNQPQHF. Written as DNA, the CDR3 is TGTGCCAGCAGCCTATTTAGCAATCAGCCCCAGCATTTT.

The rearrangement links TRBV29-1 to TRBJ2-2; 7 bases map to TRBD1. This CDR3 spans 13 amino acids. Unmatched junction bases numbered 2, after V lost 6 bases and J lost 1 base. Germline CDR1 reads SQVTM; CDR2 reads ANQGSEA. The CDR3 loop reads CSVGTENTGELFF. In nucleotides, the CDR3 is TGCAGCGTCGGGACAGAGAACACCGGGGAGCTGTTTTTT.

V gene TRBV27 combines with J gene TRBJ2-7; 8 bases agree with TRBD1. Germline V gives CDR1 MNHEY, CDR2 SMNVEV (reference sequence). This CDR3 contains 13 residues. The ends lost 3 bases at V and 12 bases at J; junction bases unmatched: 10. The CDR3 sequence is CASSFENRGNRYF. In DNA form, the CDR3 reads TGTGCCAGCAGTTTCGAGAACAGGGGGAATCGGTACTTC.

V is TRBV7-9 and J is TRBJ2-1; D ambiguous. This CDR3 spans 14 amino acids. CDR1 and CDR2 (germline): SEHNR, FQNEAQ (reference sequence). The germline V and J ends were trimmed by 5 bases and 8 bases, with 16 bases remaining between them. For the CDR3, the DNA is TGTGCCAGCAGCGCCCGAGCCCTACGGGATGAGCAGTTCTTC. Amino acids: CASSARALRDEQFF.

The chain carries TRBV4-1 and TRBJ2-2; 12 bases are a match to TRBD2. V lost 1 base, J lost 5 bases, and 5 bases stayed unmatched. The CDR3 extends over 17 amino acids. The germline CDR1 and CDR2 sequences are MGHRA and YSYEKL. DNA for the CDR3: TGCGCCAGCAGCCAAGGGGGACTAGCGGGCGGAACCGGGGAGCTGTTTTTT. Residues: CASSQGGLAGGTGELFF.

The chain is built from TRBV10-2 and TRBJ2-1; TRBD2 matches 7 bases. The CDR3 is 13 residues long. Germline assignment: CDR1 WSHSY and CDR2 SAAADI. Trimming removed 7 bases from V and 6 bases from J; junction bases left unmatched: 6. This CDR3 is CASIRGRGNEQFF. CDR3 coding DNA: TGCGCCAGCATACGGGGGAGGGGCAATGAGCAGTTCTTC.

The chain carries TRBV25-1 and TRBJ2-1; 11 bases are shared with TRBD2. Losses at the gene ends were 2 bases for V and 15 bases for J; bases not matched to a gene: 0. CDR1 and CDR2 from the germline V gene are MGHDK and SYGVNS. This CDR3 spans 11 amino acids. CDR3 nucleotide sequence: TGTGCCAGCAGTGAAGGGACTAGCGGGTTCTTC. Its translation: CASSEGTSGFF.

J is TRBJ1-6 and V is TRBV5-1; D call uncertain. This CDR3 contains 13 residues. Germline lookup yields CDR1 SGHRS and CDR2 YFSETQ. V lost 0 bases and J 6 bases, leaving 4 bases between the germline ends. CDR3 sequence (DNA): TGCGCCAGCAGCTTGGGCAGTAATTCACCCCTCCACTTT. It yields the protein CASSLGSNSPLHF.

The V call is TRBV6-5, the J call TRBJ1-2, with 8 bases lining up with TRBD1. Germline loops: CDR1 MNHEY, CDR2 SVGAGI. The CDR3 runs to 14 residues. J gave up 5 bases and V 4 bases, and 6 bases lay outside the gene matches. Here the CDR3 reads CASSSGQALYGYTF. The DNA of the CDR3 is TGTGCCAGCAGTTCGGGACAGGCCTTATATGGCTACACCTTC.

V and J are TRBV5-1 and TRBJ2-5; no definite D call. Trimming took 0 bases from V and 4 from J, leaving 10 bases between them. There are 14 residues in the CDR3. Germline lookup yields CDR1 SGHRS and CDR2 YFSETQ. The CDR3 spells CASSLVDRRETQYF. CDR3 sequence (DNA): TGCGCCAGCAGCTTGGTAGATCGGAGAGAGACCCAGTACTTC.

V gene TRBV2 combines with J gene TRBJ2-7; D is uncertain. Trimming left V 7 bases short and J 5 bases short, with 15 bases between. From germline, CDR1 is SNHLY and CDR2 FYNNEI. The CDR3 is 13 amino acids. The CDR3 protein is CASTLERENEQYF. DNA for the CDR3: TGTGCCAGCACGCTAGAGCGAGAGAACGAGCAGTACTTC.

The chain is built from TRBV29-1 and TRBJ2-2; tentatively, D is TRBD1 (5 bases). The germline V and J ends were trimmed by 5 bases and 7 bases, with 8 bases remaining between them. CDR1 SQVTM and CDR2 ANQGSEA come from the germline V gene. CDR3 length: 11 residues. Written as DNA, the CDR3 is TGCAGCGTTCCAGGGAACGGGGAGCTGTTTTTT. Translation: CSVPGNGELFF.

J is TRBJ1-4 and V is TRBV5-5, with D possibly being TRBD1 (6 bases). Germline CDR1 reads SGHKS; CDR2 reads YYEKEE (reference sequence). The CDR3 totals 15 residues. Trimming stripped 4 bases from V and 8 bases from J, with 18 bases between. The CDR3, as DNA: TGTGCCAGCAGCACAGAACAGGGTTGGCGGGAAAAACTGTTTTTT. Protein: CASSTEQGWREKLFF.

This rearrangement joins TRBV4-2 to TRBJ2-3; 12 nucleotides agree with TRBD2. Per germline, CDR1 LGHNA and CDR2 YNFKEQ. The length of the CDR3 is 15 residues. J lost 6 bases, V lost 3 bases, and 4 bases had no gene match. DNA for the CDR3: TGTGCCAGCAGCCAGACTAGCGGGAGTCCGGATACGCAGTATTTT. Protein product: CASSQTSGSPDTQYF.

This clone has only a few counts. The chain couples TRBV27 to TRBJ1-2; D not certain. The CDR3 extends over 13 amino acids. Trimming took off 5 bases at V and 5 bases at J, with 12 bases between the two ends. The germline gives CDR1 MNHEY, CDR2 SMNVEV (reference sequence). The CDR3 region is CASSGLGGYGYTF. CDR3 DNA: TGTGCCAGCAGTGGTCTGGGAGGGTATGGCTACACCTTC.

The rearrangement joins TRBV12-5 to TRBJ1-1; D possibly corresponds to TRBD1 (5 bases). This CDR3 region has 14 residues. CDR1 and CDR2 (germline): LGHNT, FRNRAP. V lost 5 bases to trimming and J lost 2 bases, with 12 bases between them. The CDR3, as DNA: TGTGCTAGTGGTCCTCGGGGGGAAAACACTGAAGCTTTCTTT. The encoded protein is CASGPRGENTEAFF.

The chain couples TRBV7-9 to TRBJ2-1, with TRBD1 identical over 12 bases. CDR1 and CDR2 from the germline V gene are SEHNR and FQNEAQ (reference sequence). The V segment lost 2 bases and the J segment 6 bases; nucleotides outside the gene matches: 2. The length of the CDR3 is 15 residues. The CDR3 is CASSLRDRGLNEQFF. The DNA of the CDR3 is TGTGCCAGCAGCTTAAGGGACAGGGGGCTCAATGAGCAGTTCTTC. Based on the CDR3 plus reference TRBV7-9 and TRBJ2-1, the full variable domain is DTGVSQNPRHKITKRGQNVTFRCDPISEHNRLYWYRQTLGQGPEFLTYFQNEAQLEKSRLLSDRFSAERPKGSFSTLEIQRTEQGDSAMYLCASSLRDRGLNEQFFGPGTRLTVL.

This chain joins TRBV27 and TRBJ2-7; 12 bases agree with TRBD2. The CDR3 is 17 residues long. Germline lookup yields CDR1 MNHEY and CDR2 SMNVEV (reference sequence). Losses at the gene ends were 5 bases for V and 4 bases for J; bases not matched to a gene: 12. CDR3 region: CASSPYAPSGRAYEQYF. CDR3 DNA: TGTGCCAGCAGTCCGTACGCTCCTAGCGGGAGGGCTTACGAGCAGTACTTC.

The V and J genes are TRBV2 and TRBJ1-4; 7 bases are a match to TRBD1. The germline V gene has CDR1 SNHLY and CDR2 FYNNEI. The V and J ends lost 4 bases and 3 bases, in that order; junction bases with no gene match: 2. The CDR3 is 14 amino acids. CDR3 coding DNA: TGTGCCAGCAGTGGACAGGGCGCTAATGAAAAACTGTTTTTT. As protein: CASSGQGANEKLFF. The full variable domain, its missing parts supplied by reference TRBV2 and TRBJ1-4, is EPEVTQTPSHQVTQMGQEVILRCVPISNHLYFYWYRQILGQKVEFLVSFYNNEISEKSEIFDDQFSVERPDGSNFTLKIRSTKLEDSAMYFCASSGQGANEKLFFGSGTQLSVL.

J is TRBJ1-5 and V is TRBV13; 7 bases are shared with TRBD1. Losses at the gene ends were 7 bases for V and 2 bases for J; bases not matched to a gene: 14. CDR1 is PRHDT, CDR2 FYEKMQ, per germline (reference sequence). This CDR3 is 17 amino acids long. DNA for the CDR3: TGTGCCAGCACTCTTGGCCCATTAGGGGGCGGCAATCAGCCCCAGCATTTT. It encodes CASTLGPLGGGNQPQHF.

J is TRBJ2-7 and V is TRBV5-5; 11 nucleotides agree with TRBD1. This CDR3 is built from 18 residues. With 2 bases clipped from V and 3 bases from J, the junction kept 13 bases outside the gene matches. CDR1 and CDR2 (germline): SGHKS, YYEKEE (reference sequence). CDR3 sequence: CASSFWDRGGLAVYEQYF. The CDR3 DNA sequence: TGTGCCAGCAGCTTTTGGGACAGGGGGGGTCTTGCGGTCTACGAGCAGTACTTC. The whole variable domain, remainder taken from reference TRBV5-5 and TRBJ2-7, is DAGVTQSPTHLIKTRGQQVTLRCSPISGHKSVSWYQQVLGQGPQFIFQYYEKEERGRGNFPDRFSARQFPNYSSELNVNALLLGDSALYLCASSFWDRGGLAVYEQYFGPGTRLTVT.

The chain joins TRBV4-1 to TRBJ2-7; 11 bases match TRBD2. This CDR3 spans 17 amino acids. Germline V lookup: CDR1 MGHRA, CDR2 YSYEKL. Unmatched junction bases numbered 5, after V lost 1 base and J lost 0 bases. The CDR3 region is CASSQAVGTSGSYEQYF. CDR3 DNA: TGCGCCAGCAGCCAAGCTGTCGGGACTAGCGGCTCCTACGAGCAGTACTTC.

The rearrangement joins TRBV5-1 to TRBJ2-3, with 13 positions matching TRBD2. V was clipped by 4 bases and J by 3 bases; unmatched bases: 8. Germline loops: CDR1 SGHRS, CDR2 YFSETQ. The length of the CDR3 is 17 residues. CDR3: CASSTGLAGAGTDTQYF. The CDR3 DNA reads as TGCGCCAGCAGCACTGGACTAGCGGGAGCTGGTACAGATACGCAGTATTTT.

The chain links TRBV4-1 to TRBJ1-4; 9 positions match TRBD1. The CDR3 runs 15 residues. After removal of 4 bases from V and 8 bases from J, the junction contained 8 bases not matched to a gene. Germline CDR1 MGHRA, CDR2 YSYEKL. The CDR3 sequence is CASSLVTGGWEKLFF. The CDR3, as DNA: TGCGCCAGCAGCCTTGTGACAGGGGGTTGGGAAAAACTGTTTTTT.

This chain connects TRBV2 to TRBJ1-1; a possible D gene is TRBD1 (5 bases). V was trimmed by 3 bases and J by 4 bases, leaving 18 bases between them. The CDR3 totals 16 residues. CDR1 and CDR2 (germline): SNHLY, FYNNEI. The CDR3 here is CASSEAGKIGSTEAFF. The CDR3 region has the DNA TGTGCCAGCAGTGAGGCAGGGAAAATAGGAAGCACTGAAGCTTTCTTT.

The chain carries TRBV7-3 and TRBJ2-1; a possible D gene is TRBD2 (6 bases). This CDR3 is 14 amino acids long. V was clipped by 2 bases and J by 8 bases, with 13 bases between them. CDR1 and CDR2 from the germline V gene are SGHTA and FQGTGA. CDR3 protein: CASSLGGSRDEQFF. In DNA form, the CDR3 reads TGTGCCAGCAGCTTAGGGGGGAGCCGCGATGAGCAGTTCTTC.

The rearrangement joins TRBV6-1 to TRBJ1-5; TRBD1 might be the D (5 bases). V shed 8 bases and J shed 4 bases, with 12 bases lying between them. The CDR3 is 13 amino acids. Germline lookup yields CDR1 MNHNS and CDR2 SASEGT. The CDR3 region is CASAGYQNQPQHF. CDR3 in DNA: TGTGCCAGCGCAGGGTATCAGAATCAGCCCCAGCATTTT.

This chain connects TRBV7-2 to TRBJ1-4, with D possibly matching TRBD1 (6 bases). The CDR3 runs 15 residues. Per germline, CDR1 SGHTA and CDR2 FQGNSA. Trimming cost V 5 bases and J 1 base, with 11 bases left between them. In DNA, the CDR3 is TGTGCCAGCAGCCCTAGGACAGTAACTAATGAAAAACTGTTTTTT. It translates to CASSPRTVTNEKLFF.

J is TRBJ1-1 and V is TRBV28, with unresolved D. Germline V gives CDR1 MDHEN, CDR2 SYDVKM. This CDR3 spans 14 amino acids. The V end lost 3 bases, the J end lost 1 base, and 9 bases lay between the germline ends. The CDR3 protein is CASSFAAPNTEAFF. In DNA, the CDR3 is TGTGCCAGCAGTTTCGCAGCGCCGAACACTGAAGCTTTCTTT.